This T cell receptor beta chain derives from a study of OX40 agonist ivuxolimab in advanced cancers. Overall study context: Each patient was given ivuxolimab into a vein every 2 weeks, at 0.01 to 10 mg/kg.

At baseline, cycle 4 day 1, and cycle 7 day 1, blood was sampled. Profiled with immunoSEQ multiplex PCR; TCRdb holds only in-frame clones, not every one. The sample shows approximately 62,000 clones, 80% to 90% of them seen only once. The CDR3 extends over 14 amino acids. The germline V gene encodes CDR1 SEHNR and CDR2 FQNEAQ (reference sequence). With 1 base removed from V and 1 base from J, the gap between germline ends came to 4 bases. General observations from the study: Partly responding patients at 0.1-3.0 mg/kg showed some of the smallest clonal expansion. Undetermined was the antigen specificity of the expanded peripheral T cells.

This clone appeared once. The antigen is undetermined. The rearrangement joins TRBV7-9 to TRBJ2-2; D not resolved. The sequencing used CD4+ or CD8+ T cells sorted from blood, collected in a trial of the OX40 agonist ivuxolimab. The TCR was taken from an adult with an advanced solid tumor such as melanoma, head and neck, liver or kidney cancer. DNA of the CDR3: TGTGCCAGCAGCTTAGGAATGAACACCGGGGAGCTGTTTTTT. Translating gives CASSLGMNTGELFF. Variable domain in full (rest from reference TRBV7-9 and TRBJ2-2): DTGVSQNPRHKITKRGQNVTFRCDPISEHNRLYWYRQTLGQGPEFLTYFQNEAQLEKSRLLSDRFSAERPKGSFSTLEIQRTEQGDSAMYLCASSLGMNTGELFFGEGSRLTVL.